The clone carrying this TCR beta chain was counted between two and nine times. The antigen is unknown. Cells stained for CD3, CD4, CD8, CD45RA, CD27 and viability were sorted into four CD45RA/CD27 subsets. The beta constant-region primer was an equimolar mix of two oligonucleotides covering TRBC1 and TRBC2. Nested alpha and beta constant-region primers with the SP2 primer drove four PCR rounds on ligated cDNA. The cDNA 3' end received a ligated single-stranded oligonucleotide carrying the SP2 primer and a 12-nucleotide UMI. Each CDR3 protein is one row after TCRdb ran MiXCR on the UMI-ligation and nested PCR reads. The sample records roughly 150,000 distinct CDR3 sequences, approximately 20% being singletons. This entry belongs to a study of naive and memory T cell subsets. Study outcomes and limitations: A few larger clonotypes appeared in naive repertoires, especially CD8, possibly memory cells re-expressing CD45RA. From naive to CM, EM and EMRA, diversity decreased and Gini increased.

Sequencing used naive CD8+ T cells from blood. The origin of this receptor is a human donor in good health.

Here the CDR3 reads CASSEGPGLSSEQYF. The CDR3 bases are TGTGCCAGCAGCGAGGGACCGGGACTTTCGTCCGAGCAGTACTTC. The chain combines TRBV5-5 with TRBJ2-7, with a possible D match to TRBD2 (6 bases). Germline values: CDR1 SGHKS, CDR2 YYEKEE (reference sequence). With 4 bases removed from V and 6 bases from J, the gap between germline ends came to 20 bases. The length of the CDR3 is 15 residues. Drawing the rest from reference TRBV5-5 and TRBJ2-7, the complete variable domain is DAGVTQSPTHLIKTRGQQVTLRCSPISGHKSVSWYQQVLGQGPQFIFQYYEKEERGRGNFPDRFSARQFPNYSSELNVNALLLGDSALYLCASSEGPGLSSEQYFGPGTRLTVT.